Below are 17 T cell receptor beta chains sequenced from a single sample in a study of blood T cells in healthy people across ages. A second about 6 to 12 cycle PCR used barcoded and J-beta primers. In TCRdb, the 5' RACE reads were re-called with MiXCR into one record per CDR3 protein. This sample yields about 970,000 distinct CDR3 sequences, of which just over 50% are seen a single time; 20% to 25% belongs to the top ten. The sequenced material came from blood. The receptors were sampled from a woman in her fifties or sixties in good health.

This chain connects TRBV18 to TRBJ2-7, with unresolved D. This CDR3 has 14 residues. Germline V gene data show CDR1 as KGHSH and CDR2 as LQKENI. Trimming took 3 bases from V and 2 from J, leaving 11 bases between them. The CDR3 region is CASSPRSEAYEQYF. CDR3 coding DNA: TGTGCCAGCTCACCCCGGTCGGAAGCCTACGAGCAGTACTTC.

This clonotype was detected only a few times. This chain joins TRBV27 and TRBJ1-4, with 8 bases lining up with TRBD1. The CDR3 is made up of 13 amino acids. Germline CDR1 and CDR2: MNHEY and SMNVEV (reference sequence). The V gene end was trimmed by 3 bases and the J gene end by 6 bases; junction bases not matched to a gene: 0. In nucleotides, the CDR3 is TGTGCCAGCAGTTTGACAGGGGATGAAAAACTGTTTTTT. Translated: CASSLTGDEKLFF. The full variable domain, its missing parts supplied by reference TRBV27 and TRBJ1-4, is EAQVTQNPRYLITVTGKKLTVTCSQNMNHEYMSWYRQDPGLGLRQIYYSMNVEVTDKGDVPEGYKVSRKEKRNFPLILESPSPNQTSLYFCASSLTGDEKLFFGSGTQLSVL.

The rearrangement joins TRBV28 to TRBJ2-3; TRBD1 or TRBD2 may be the D gene (5 bases each). The germline CDR1 and CDR2 sequences are MDHEN and SYDVKM. The ends were cut back, 6 bases at V and 5 bases at J, with 21 bases in the middle. The CDR3 covers 16 residues. CDR3 residues: CASRSPSRGVGDTQYF. Here the CDR3 DNA reads TGTGCCAGCAGAAGCCCCTCTAGGGGAGTTGGAGATACGCAGTATTTT.

This chain's CDR3 is CASSLGGASGEQFF. CDR3 nucleotides: TGTGCCAGCAGCTTAGGAGGGGCTAGCGGTGAGCAGTTCTTC. This chain uses TRBV11-1 with TRBJ2-1; 7 positions match TRBD2. Germline V gives CDR1 SGHAT, CDR2 FQDESV (reference sequence). This CDR3 comprises 14 residues. Losses at the gene ends were 1 base for V and 9 bases for J; bases not matched to a gene: 6.

CDR3 DNA: TGTGCCAGCAGCTTAGGGTCCGATGAAGCTTTCTTT. It encodes CASSLGSDEAFF. The chain couples TRBV7-6 to TRBJ1-1; D is uncertain. The V and J ends lost 1 base and 7 bases respectively, with 7 bases between them. Germline V gives CDR1 SGHVS, CDR2 FNYEAQ. The CDR3 extends over 12 amino acids.

To note about this clonotype: Since a much larger clone is just one base distant, this may be a read error. The chain couples TRBV29-1 to TRBJ2-4; 7 bases align to TRBD1. The germline gives CDR1 SQVTM, CDR2 ANQGSEA. V dropped 7 bases and J dropped 5; count of bases not matched to a gene: 2. CDR3 length: 11 residues. This CDR3 is CSGDRENIQYF. The CDR3 nucleotides read TGCAGCGGGGACAGAGAAAACATTCAGTACTTC.

The chain combines TRBV5-1 with TRBJ1-2, with 8 bases fitting TRBD1. The V and J ends lost 4 bases and 7 bases, in that order; junction bases with no gene match: 6. The V gene's germline CDR1 is SGHRS and CDR2 YFSETQ. The CDR3 is 13 residues long. For the CDR3, the DNA is TGCGCCAGCAGCCTGGACAGGGCCCCTGGCTACACCTTC. This translates into CASSLDRAPGYTF.

This clonotype has more than one count but fewer than ten. The chain combines TRBV5-1 with TRBJ2-3; 11 positions match TRBD2. V dropped 3 bases and J dropped 2; count of bases not matched to a gene: 5. Germline CDR1 reads SGHRS; CDR2 reads YFSETQ. CDR3 length: 16 residues. CDR3: CASSYTGLADTDTQYF. The CDR3 bases are TGCGCCAGCAGCTATACGGGACTAGCGGACACAGATACGCAGTATTTT.

This clonotype was recorded many times. The chain is built from TRBV5-1 and TRBJ2-2; TRBD1 matches 8 bases. J lost 4 bases, V lost 4 bases, and 6 bases had no gene match. The CDR3 is 15 amino acids. Germline V gene sequence: CDR1 SGHRS, CDR2 YFSETQ. The CDR3 spells CASSQTDRVTGELFF. In nucleotides, the CDR3 is TGCGCCAGCAGCCAGACGGACAGGGTCACCGGGGAGCTGTTTTTT.

As regards this clonotype: A much larger clone lies a single base off, so this may be a read error. This sequence joins TRBV25-1 and TRBJ2-2; 9 bases map to TRBD1. The CDR3 has 14 amino acids. The V gene's germline CDR1 is MGHDK and CDR2 SYGVNS. In nucleotides, the CDR3 is TGTGCCGGCAGGGGGACAGGGTACACCGGGGAGCTGTTTTTT. Its translation: CAGRGTGYTGELFF.

The CDR3 sequence is CASSYGGGNTEAFF. The DNA for the CDR3 is TGTGCCAGCAGTTACGGTGGGGGGAACACTGAAGCTTTCTTT. The chain employs TRBV6-5 and TRBJ1-1; tentatively, D is TRBD1 (5 bases). From germline, CDR1 is MNHEY and CDR2 SVGAGI. This CDR3 is 14 amino acids long. V was trimmed by 2 bases and J by 1 base, leaving 8 bases between them.

CDR3 in amino acids: CASSRGQRGGGYGYTF. The CDR3 region has the DNA TGTGCCAGCAGCCGAGGACAGAGAGGAGGCGGCTATGGCTACACCTTC. V is TRBV5-6 and J is TRBJ1-2, with D perhaps matching TRBD1 (6 bases). The CDR3 covers 16 residues. The germline V gene has CDR1 SGHDT and CDR2 YYEEEE. Trimming took 4 bases from V and 4 from J, leaving 20 bases between them.

The CDR3 nucleotides are TGTGCCAGCAGCCGCCACGGGTACGATGAGCAGTTCTTC. Translated, it gives CASSRHGYDEQFF. V gene TRBV6-5 combines with J gene TRBJ2-1; D gene uncertain. The germline CDR1 and CDR2 sequences are MNHEY and SVGAGI. The CDR3 is 13 residues long. V lost 6 bases and J 8 bases, leaving 14 bases between the germline ends.

This clonotype has a count of ten or more. The chain employs TRBV12-3 or TRBV12-4 and TRBJ2-3, with D possibly TRBD2 on 6 matching bases. The CDR3 runs to 13 residues. The germline V and J ends were trimmed by 2 bases and 3 bases, with 6 bases remaining between them. This CDR3 is CASSLLATDTQYF. In nucleotides, the CDR3 is TGTGCCAGCAGTTTACTAGCGACAGATACGCAGTATTTT.

As concerns this clonotype: One junction end does not reproduce the germline sequence, and a read error may be involved. The chain has TRBV11-2 and TRBJ2-5; D remains ambiguous. Per the germline V gene, CDR1 is SGHAT and CDR2 is FQNNGV. This CDR3 has 12 amino acids. The CDR3 nucleotides read TGTGCCTGCAGTCGAACGATGGAGACCCAGTACTTC. This encodes CACSRTMETQYF.

The sample holds a few counts of this clonotype. V gene TRBV7-2 combines with J gene TRBJ2-5, with D hard to call. This CDR3 spans 13 amino acids. Per germline, CDR1 SGHTA and CDR2 FQGNSA. The V and J ends lost 5 bases and 3 bases respectively, with 10 bases between them. The CDR3 spells CASSARKEETQYF. CDR3 coding DNA: TGTGCCAGCAGCGCACGGAAGGAAGAGACCCAGTACTTC.

This clonotype has just a few counts. DNA for the CDR3: TGTGCCAGCAGCTTAGTCTTTGATGGGACTAGCGGGAGGGCCATGGGCAAAAACATTCAGTACTTC. Translating it yields CASSLVFDGTSGRAMGKNIQYF. This chain connects TRBV7-8 to TRBJ2-4, with 16 bases matching TRBD2. CDR3 length: 22 amino acids. CDR1 and CDR2 from the germline V gene are SGHVS and FQNEAQ. Unmatched junction bases numbered 15, after V lost 1 base and J lost 3 bases.